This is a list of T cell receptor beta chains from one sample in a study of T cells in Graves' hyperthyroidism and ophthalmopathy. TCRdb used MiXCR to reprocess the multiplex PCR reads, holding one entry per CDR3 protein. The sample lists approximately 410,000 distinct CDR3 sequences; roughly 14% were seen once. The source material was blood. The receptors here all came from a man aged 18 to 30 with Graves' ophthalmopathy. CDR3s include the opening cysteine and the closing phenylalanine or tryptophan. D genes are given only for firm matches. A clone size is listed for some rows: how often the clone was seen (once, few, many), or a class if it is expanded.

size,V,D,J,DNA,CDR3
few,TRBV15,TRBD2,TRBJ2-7,TGTGCCACCAGCAGTTCCAGCGGGAGGACGGACGAGCAGTACTTC,CATSSSSGRTDEQYF
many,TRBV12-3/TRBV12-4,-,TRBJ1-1,TGTGCCAGCAGTTCGAACCCCAGGCTCACTGAAGCTTTCTTT,CASSSNPRLTEAFF
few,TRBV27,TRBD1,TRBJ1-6,TGTGCCAGCAGTGCAGGGGGGCAATCGGCACCCCTCCACTTT,CASSAGGQSAPLHF
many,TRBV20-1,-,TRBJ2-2,TGCAGTGCTAGAGGACGGGAGCGGCACACCGGGGAGCTGTTTTTT,CSARGRERHTGELFF
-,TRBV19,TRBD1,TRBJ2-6,TGTGCCAGTAGAATACCGACAGGGACGGCTGGGGCCAACGTCCTGACTTTC,CASRIPTGTAGANVLTF
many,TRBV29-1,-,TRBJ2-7,TGCAGCGTTCTTCAGGATCTCTCCTACGAGCAGTACTTC,CSVLQDLSYEQYF
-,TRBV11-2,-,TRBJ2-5,TGTGCCAGCAGCTTAACCGTACAGGCTGGGGAGACCCAGTACTTC,CASSLTVQAGETQYF
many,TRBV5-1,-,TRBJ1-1,TGCGCCAGCAGGTCAGGGGTATGGATTATGAACACTGAAGCTTTCTTT,CASRSGVWIMNTEAFF
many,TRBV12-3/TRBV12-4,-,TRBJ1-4,TGTGCCAGCAGTTATCGAGGGCTACGGTATGAAAAACTGTTTTTT,CASSYRGLRYEKLFF
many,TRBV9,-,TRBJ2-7,TGTGCCAGCAGCGTTGAGGGAAGCTACGGGGAGCAGTACTTC,CASSVEGSYGEQYF
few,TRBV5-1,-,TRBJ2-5,TGCGCCAGCAGCTTGGCGACGGGCTCCAGCCGAGAGACCCAGTACTTC,CASSLATGSSRETQYF
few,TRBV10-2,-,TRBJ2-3,TGCGCCAGCAGTGGGAGTAGAAAGGCGGCAGATACGCAGTATTTT,CASSGSRKAADTQYF
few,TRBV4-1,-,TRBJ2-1,TGCGCCAGCAGCCAACCCGACGGGCCGTACAATGAGCAGTTCTTC,CASSQPDGPYNEQFF
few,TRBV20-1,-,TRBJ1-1,TGCAGTGCTAGAGATGGGGGGACTGAAGCTTTCTTT,CSARDGGTEAFF
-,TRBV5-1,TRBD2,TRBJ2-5,TGCGCCAGCAGCTTGTTGGGACTAGCGGAAGAGACCCAGTACTTC,CASSLLGLAEETQYF
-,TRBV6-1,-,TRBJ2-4,TGTGCCAGCAAAGGCCAACTCGTCGCCAAAAACATTCAGTACTTC,CASKGQLVAKNIQYF
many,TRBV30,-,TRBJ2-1,TGTGCCTGGAGTAAGTCGGTAGACAATGAGCAGTTCTTC,CAWSKSVDNEQFF
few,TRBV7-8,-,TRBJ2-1,TGTGCCAGCAGCTTAGTGGAAGGGGGCGGGGGCAATGAGCAGTTCTTC,CASSLVEGGGGNEQFF
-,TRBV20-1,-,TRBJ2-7,TGCAGTGCTAGAGGGGGCAACGAGCAGTACTTC,CSARGGNEQYF
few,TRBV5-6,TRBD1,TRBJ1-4,TGTGCCAGCAGCTTGACCTTGGACAGGCTTAATGAAAAACTGTTTTTT,CASSLTLDRLNEKLFF
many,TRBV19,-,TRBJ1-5,TGTGCCAGTAGTAAAGGGTCGGGAGGCAATCAGCCCCAGCATTTT,CASSKGSGGNQPQHF
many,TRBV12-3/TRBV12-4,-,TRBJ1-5,TGTGCCAGCAGTTCCACCGGCGATCAGGGGAATCAGCCCCAGCATTTT,CASSSTGDQGNQPQHF
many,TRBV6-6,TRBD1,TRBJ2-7,TGTGCCAGCAGTTACTTACCGGGACAGTCCTACGAGCAGTACTTC,CASSYLPGQSYEQYF
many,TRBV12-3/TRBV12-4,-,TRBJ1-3,TGTGCCAGCAGTTTTTCTTTGAACACCATATATTTT,CASSFSLNTIYF
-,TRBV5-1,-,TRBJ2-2,TGCGCCAGCAGCTTGAGGGGTAACACCGGGGAGCTGTTTTTT,CASSLRGNTGELFF
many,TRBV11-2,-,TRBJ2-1,TGTGCCAGCGTCAAATTGGGCCGAAAGGAGGGTGAGCAGTTCTTC,CASVKLGRKEGEQFF
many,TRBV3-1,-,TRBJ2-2,TGTGCCAGCAGCCAGGGAAGCGGGGAGCTGTTTTTT,CASSQGSGELFF
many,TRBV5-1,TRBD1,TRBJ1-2,TGCGCCAGCAGCCCGGACAGGGGGGCTGGCTATGGCTACACCTTC,CASSPDRGAGYGYTF
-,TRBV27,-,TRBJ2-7,TGTGCCAGCAGTTTATCGAAGGCGGGGGCGGGTACCTACGAGCAGTACTTC,CASSLSKAGAGTYEQYF
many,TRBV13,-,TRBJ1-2,TGTGCCAGCAGCTTAACCTCCAGGGTGAACTATGGCTACACCTTC,CASSLTSRVNYGYTF
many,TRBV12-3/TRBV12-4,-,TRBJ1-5,TGTGCCAGCAGTTTAGGCTTAGGGCAGGGCAATCAGCCCCAGCATTTT,CASSLGLGQGNQPQHF
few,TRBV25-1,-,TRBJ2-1,TGTGCCAGCAGTGAAAGGGGCGAGCAGTTCTTC,CASSERGEQFF
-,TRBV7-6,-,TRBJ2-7,TGTGCCAGCAGCTTACAACACGGCTACGAGCAGTACTTC,CASSLQHGYEQYF